The 25 T cell receptor beta chains in this list originate from one sample, sequenced in a study of blood T cells in healthy people across ages. PCR was performed a second time for about 7 to 12 cycles using a sample-barcoded 5' primer and a J-beta primer mix. TCRdb reprocessed the 5' RACE reads via MiXCR and lists one record per CDR3 protein. The sample lists some 700,000 distinct CDR3 sequences; about 20% were seen once. Material: blood. These TCRs come from a man aged 70-80 years in good health.

This sequence joins TRBV27 and TRBJ2-1, with 7 bases matching TRBD2. TRBJ2-7 explains the end of the DNA better; the J call may be wrong. The CDR3 runs 14 residues. Germline assignment: CDR1 MNHEY and CDR2 SMNVEV (reference sequence). This chain's CDR3 is CASRGGTSAYEQYV. CDR3 bases: TGTGCCAGCAGGGGGGGAACTAGCGCTTACGAGCAGTACGTC.

This clonotype was observed a handful of times. The CDR3 here is CASSLALASPEKLFF. The CDR3 DNA reads TGTGCCAGCAGCTTAGCCCTAGCGTCACCTGAAAAACTGTTTTTT. The rearrangement joins TRBV7-6 to TRBJ1-4; D unclear. This CDR3 is built from 15 residues. CDR1 and CDR2 from the germline V gene are SGHVS and FNYEAQ. Trimming cost V 0 bases and J 7 bases, with 12 bases left between them.

J is TRBJ1-1 and V is TRBV12-3 or TRBV12-4; 7 bases align to TRBD1. This CDR3 spans 13 amino acids. Trimming took 6 bases from V and 9 from J; bases not matched to a gene: 10. CDR3 nucleotide sequence: TGTGCCAGCAGCCGCGACAGGGCTAGTAAAGCTTTCTTT. The encoded protein is CASSRDRASKAFF.

V and J are TRBV30 and TRBJ1-5; no reliable D call. The germline V and J ends were trimmed by 0 bases and 4 bases, with 7 bases remaining between them. The CDR3 length is 13 residues. CDR1 and CDR2 (germline): GTSNPN, SVGIG (reference sequence). CDR3 in DNA: TGTGCCTGGAGTGTAACGGAGAATCAGCCCCAGCATTTT. Residues: CAWSVTENQPQHF.

The chain links TRBV12-3 or TRBV12-4 to TRBJ2-1; 8 positions agree with TRBD2. J lost 4 bases, V lost 5 bases, and 10 bases had no gene match. The CDR3 contains 16 residues. This chain's CDR3 is CASSRSTAGGYNEQFF. The CDR3 DNA reads TGTGCCAGCAGTCGAAGTACGGCGGGAGGATACAATGAGCAGTTCTTC.

The sample holds many counts of this clonotype. The chain recombines TRBV24-1 with TRBJ1-5; TRBD1 matches 8 bases. The CDR3 consists of 13 residues. CDR1 is KGHDR and CDR2 is SFDVKD in the germline V gene. V was pared by 7 bases and J by 6 bases, with 4 bases of the junction left unmatched. This chain's CDR3 is CATSRTGTQPQHF. CDR3 coding DNA: TGTGCCACCAGCAGGACAGGGACTCAGCCCCAGCATTTT.

This clonotype has only a few counts. The J gene is TRBJ2-1, the V gene TRBV19, with 8 bases matching TRBD2. CDR3 size: 16 residues. The germline V gene has CDR1 LNHDA and CDR2 SQIVND (reference sequence). Unmatched junction bases numbered 6, after V lost 4 bases and J lost 1 base. The CDR3 protein is CASSKNGGDSYNEQFF. DNA for the CDR3: TGTGCCAGTAGTAAAAACGGGGGGGATTCCTACAATGAGCAGTTCTTC. Full variable domain (rest looked up from reference TRBV19 and TRBJ2-1): DGGITQSPKYLFRKEGQNVTLSCEQNLNHDAMYWYRQDPGQGLRLIYYSQIVNDFQKGDIAEGYSVSREKKESFPLTVTSAQKNPTAFYLCASSKNGGDSYNEQFFGPGTRLTVL.

For this clonotype: At one end, the junction sequence differs from germline, possibly due to a read error. This sequence joins TRBV12-3 or TRBV12-4 and TRBJ2-3, with D hard to call. This CDR3 spans 12 amino acids. The CDR3 nucleotides read TGTGCCAGCAGTCCCAACACAGATGCGCAGTATTTT. This sequence encodes CASSPNTDAQYF.

The J gene is TRBJ2-1, the V gene TRBV20-1, with 13 bases that match TRBD2. Losses at the gene ends were 5 bases for V and 12 bases for J; bases not matched to a gene: 10. In germline, CDR1 is DFQATT, CDR2 SNEGSKA (reference sequence). The CDR3 loop spans 14 amino acids. CDR3 residues: CSAPPLAGGPGQFF. CDR3 nucleotide sequence: TGCAGTGCTCCCCCACTAGCGGGAGGGCCCGGGCAGTTCTTC.

The CDR3 nucleotides are TGCGCCAGCAGCCTTCAGGGTGTCACCGGGGAGCTGTTTTTT. As protein: CASSLQGVTGELFF. The genes are TRBV5-1 and TRBJ2-2, with a possible D match to TRBD1 (5 bases). V was cut by 4 bases and J by 4 bases, with 11 bases left in between. This CDR3 has 14 amino acids. Germline V lookup: CDR1 SGHRS, CDR2 YFSETQ.

Only a few counts were recorded for this clonotype. J is TRBJ2-2 and V is TRBV5-1; no clear D. The ends were cut back, 3 bases at V and 6 bases at J, with 9 bases in the middle. This CDR3 comprises 13 residues. Germline V lookup: CDR1 SGHRS, CDR2 YFSETQ. DNA for the CDR3: TGCGCCAGCAGCTCCCGCCGGGCCGGGGAGCTGTTTTTT. Translation: CASSSRRAGELFF.

To note about this clonotype: The junction and the germline gene differ at one end; a read error may be behind it. The J gene is TRBJ1-2, the V gene TRBV3-1; D gene ambiguous. Germline V gene lookup returns CDR1 LGHDT and CDR2 YNNKEL (reference sequence). The CDR3 sequence is 14 residues long. The CDR3 region has the DNA TGTGTCAGCAGCCAACGGACGGTAATCTATGGCTACACCTTC. This gives the protein CVSSQRTVIYGYTF. The complete variable domain, with remaining parts taken from reference TRBV3-1 and TRBJ1-2, reads DTAVSQTPKYLVTQMGNDKSIKCEQNLGHDTMYWYKQDSKKFLKIMFSYNNKELIINETVPNRFSPKSPDKAHLNLHINSLELGDSAVYFCVSSQRTVIYGYTFGSGTRLTVV.

The J gene is TRBJ2-3, the V gene TRBV7-2, with TRBD1 as a possible D gene (6 bases). There are 16 residues in the CDR3. The germline CDR1 and CDR2 sequences are SGHTA and FQGNSA. The germline V and J ends were trimmed by 4 bases and 8 bases, with 22 bases remaining between them. The DNA for the CDR3 is TGTGCCAGCAGCTCGGAAGGGACAACCCACGAAAGTACGCAGTATTTT. Protein: CASSSEGTTHESTQYF.

J is TRBJ2-5 and V is TRBV7-9; no reliable D call. V was shortened by 5 bases and J by 11 bases, with 18 bases between the two germline ends. Germline lookup yields CDR1 SEHNR and CDR2 FQNEAQ (reference sequence). This CDR3 region has 13 residues. The chain's CDR3 is CASSPNLGGWQYF. The CDR3 bases are TGTGCCAGCAGCCCCAACCTTGGTGGATGGCAGTACTTC.

The genes are TRBV12-5 and TRBJ2-1; TRBD1 might be the D (5 bases). V lost 4 bases to trimming and J lost 7 bases, with 11 bases between them. The CDR3 has 13 residues. Looked up from germline, CDR1 is LGHNT and CDR2 is FRNRAP. The CDR3: CASGSDTRNEQFF. CDR3 DNA sequence: TGTGCTAGTGGTTCGGACACACGTAATGAGCAGTTCTTC.

This clonotype was detected a few times. This chain uses TRBV5-1 with TRBJ2-3, with D tentatively TRBD1 (7 bases). The germline V gene encodes CDR1 SGHRS and CDR2 YFSETQ. Trimming shortened V by 0 bases and J by 4 bases, and 12 bases separated the two germline ends. The length of the CDR3 is 15 residues. The chain's CDR3 is CASSLDTGEADTQYF. The CDR3 DNA reads as TGCGCCAGCAGCTTGGATACAGGGGAGGCAGATACGCAGTATTTT. Using reference TRBV5-1 and TRBJ2-3 for the parts outside the CDR3, the full variable domain is KAGVTQTPRYLIKTRGQQVTLSCSPISGHRSVSWYQQTPGQGLQFLFEYFSETQRNKGNFPGRFSGRQFSNSRSEMNVSTLELGDSALYLCASSLDTGEADTQYFGPGTRLTVL.

This clonotype was observed a handful of times. The rearrangement joins TRBV5-1 to TRBJ2-5, with D perhaps TRBD1 (5 bases). V dropped 3 bases and J dropped 5 bases, with 20 bases sitting between them. Germline lookup yields CDR1 SGHRS and CDR2 YFSETQ. This CDR3 region has 16 residues. CDR3 sequence (DNA): TGCGCCAGCAGCTCGCCTTGGGGCGTAAACTCTGAGACCCAGTACTTC. Translation gives CASSSPWGVNSETQYF. Full variable domain (outside the CDR3, taken from reference TRBV5-1 and TRBJ2-5): KAGVTQTPRYLIKTRGQQVTLSCSPISGHRSVSWYQQTPGQGLQFLFEYFSETQRNKGNFPGRFSGRQFSNSRSEMNVSTLELGDSALYLCASSSPWGVNSETQYFGPGTRLLVL.

This clonotype has a single count. The CDR3 protein is CASSLWDPYTDTQYF. CDR3 DNA: TGTGCCAGCAGCTTATGGGACCCTTACACAGATACGCAGTATTTT. The chain is built from TRBV5-8 and TRBJ2-3, with D tentatively TRBD1 or TRBD2 (5 bases each). This CDR3 spans 15 amino acids. V dropped 2 bases and J dropped 2 bases, with 12 bases sitting between them. From germline, CDR1 is SGHTS and CDR2 YDEGEE.

Regarding this clonotype: The germline gene is not matched at one end of the junction; a read error may be the cause. The V gene is TRBV7-9, the J gene TRBJ2-5; the match to TRBD2 covers 11 bases. The CDR3 is 13 amino acids. Germline CDR1 and CDR2: SEHNR and FQNEAQ (reference sequence). This CDR3 reads CASSLATSGTRHF. The CDR3, as DNA: TGTGCCAGCAGCTTAGCGACTAGCGGGACACGCCACTTC.

The chain combines TRBV2 with TRBJ1-1; D unclear. The CDR3 covers 15 residues. Germline V lookup: CDR1 SNHLY, CDR2 FYNNEI. V gave up 0 bases and J gave up 1 base, with 9 bases separating them. CDR3 sequence (DNA): TGTGCCAGCAGTGAAGCTGTCAGGCCGAACACTGAAGCTTTCTTT. It specifies CASSEAVRPNTEAFF.

The chain is built from TRBV6-5 and TRBJ2-3, with D maybe TRBD1 (5 bases). The CDR3 covers 15 residues. Germline loops: CDR1 MNHEY, CDR2 SVGAGI. The ends were cut back, 2 bases at V and 4 bases at J, with 13 bases in the middle. The CDR3 DNA is TGTGCCAGCAGTTACCAGGGATACGCACCAGATACGCAGTATTTT. It encodes CASSYQGYAPDTQYF.

The V gene is TRBV9, the J gene TRBJ2-3; D is unclear. Trimming left V 2 bases short and J 0 bases short, with 10 bases between. The CDR3 contains 15 residues. Germline V gene sequence: CDR1 SGDLS, CDR2 YYNGEE. The CDR3, as DNA: TGTGCCAGCAGCGTGGTTAGCAAGAGCACAGATACGCAGTATTTT. This codes for CASSVVSKSTDTQYF. Looking up the rest from reference TRBV9 and TRBJ2-3 gives the full variable domain: DSGVTQTPKHLITATGQRVTLRCSPRSGDLSVYWYQQSLDQGLQFLIQYYNGEERAKGNILERFSAQQFPDLHSELNLSSLELGDSALYFCASSVVSKSTDTQYFGPGTRLTVL.

V gene TRBV6-5 combines with J gene TRBJ1-6; 10 bases agree with TRBD1. This CDR3 contains 14 residues. Losses at the gene ends were 7 bases for V and 9 bases for J; bases not matched to a gene: 6. Germline V gene data show CDR1 as MNHEY and CDR2 as SVGAGI. CDR3 sequence reads: CASTRGQGVSPLHF. CDR3 in DNA: TGTGCCAGCACTAGAGGACAGGGGGTTTCACCCCTCCACTTT.

The genes are TRBV3-1 and TRBJ2-1, with 9 bases that match TRBD2. This CDR3 comprises 16 residues. Germline V gene lookup returns CDR1 LGHDT and CDR2 YNNKEL (reference sequence). The V segment lost 1 base and the J segment 2 bases; nucleotides outside the gene matches: 3. CDR3 region: CASSQGGLAPYNEQFF. CDR3 nucleotide sequence: TGTGCCAGCAGCCAAGGGGGACTAGCCCCCTACAATGAGCAGTTCTTC.

Only a few counts were recorded for this clonotype. The genes are TRBV11-2 and TRBJ2-1, with 9 bases lining up with TRBD2. The CDR3 is made up of 17 amino acids. The germline gives CDR1 SGHAT, CDR2 FQNNGV. Germline trimming cut 1 base from V and 2 bases from J; bases unmatched to any gene: 6. CDR3 amino acids: CASSLVTSGYAYNEQFF. The CDR3 coding sequence is TGTGCCAGCAGCTTAGTTACTAGCGGGTATGCCTACAATGAGCAGTTCTTC.